The T cell receptor beta chain described here comes from a study of blood T cell repertoires in COVID-19. Study summary: Acute and convalescent COVID-19 specimens originated in the United States, Italy and Spain.

Repertoires were generated with immunoSEQ multiplex PCR, while TCRdb's copy carries only in-frame clones and drops some. The sample lists some 48,000 clones; approximately 82% were seen once. The TCR was taken from a woman aged 50 to 60 with acute COVID-19. The sample consisted of PBMCs or T cells enriched from blood (not recorded which).

CDR3 loop: CASSLAGGGSSYNEQFF. CDR3 sequence (DNA): TGCGCCAGCAGCTTGGCGGGGGGCGGAAGCTCCTACAATGAGCAGTTCTTC. The chain uses TRBV5-1 and TRBJ2-1; maybe TRBD2 (7 bases). V gave up 0 bases and J gave up 0 bases, with 13 bases separating them. Germline V gives CDR1 SGHRS, CDR2 YFSETQ. This CDR3 has 17 amino acids.